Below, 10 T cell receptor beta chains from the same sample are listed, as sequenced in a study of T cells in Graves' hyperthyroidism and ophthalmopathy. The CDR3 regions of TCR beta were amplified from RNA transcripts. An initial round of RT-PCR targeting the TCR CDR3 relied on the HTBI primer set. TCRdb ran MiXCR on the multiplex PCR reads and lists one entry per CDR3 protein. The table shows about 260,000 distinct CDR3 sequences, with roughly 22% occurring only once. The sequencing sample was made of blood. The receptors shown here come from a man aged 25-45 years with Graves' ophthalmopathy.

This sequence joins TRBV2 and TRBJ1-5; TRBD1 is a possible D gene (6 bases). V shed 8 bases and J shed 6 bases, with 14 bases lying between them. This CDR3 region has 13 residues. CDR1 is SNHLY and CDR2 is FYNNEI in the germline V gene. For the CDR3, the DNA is TGTGCCAGCCAACAGGGTTTAACTCAGCCCCAGCATTTT. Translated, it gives CASQQGLTQPQHF.

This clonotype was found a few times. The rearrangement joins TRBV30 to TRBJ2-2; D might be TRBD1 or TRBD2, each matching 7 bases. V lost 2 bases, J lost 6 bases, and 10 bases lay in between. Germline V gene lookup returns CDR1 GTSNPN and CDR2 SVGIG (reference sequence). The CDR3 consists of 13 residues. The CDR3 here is CAWSPGGAGELFF. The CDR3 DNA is TGTGCCTGGAGTCCAGGGGGGGCCGGGGAGCTGTTTTTT.

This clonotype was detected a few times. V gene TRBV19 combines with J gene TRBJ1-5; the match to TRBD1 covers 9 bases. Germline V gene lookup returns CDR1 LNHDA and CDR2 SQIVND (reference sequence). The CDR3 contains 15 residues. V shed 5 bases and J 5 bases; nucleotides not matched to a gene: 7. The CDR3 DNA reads TGTGCCAGTAGTCACGGACAGGGGCTTTATCAGCCCCAGCATTTT. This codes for CASSHGQGLYQPQHF.

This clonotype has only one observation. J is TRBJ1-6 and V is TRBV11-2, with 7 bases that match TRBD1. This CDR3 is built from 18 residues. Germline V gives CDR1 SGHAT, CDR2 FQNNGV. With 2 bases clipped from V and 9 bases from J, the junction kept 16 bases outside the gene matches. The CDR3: CASSLNYAGGPGSSPLHF. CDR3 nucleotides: TGTGCCAGCAGCTTAAATTACGCAGGGGGGCCAGGTAGTTCACCCCTCCACTTT. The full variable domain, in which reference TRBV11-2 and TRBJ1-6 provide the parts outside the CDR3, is EAGVAQSPRYKIIEKRQSVAFWCNPISGHATLYWYQQILGQGPKLLIQFQNNGVVDDSQLPKDRFSAERLKGVDSTLKIQPAKLEDSAVYLCASSLNYAGGPGSSPLHFGNGTRLTVT.

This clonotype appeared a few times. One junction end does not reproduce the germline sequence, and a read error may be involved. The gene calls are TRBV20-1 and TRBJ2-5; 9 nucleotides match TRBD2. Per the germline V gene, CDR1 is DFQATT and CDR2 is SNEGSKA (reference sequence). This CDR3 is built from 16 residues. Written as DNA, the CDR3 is TGCAGTGCCCTACCTGGGGCGGGAGGGTTACAAGGGACCCAGTACTTC. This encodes CSALPGAGGLQGTQYF.

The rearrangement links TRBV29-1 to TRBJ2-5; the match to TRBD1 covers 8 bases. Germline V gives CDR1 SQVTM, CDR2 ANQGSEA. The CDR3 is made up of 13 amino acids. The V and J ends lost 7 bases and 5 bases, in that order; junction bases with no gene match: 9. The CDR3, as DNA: TGCAGCGCCCCCGTGGACAGGGCTGAGACCCAGTACTTC. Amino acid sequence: CSAPVDRAETQYF.

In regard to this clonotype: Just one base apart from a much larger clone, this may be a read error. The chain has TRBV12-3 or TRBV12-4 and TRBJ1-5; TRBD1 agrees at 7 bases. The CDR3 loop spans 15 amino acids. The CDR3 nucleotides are TGTGGCAGCAGTAACAGACAGGGTGGCAATCAGCCCCAGCATTTT. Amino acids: CGSSNRQGGNQPQHF.

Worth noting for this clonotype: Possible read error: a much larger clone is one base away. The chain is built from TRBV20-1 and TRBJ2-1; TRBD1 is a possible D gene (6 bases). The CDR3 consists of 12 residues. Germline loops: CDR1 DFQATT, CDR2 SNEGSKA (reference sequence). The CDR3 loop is CSANTGSDEQLF. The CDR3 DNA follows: TGCAGTGCTAATACAGGGTCGGATGAGCAGCTCTTC.

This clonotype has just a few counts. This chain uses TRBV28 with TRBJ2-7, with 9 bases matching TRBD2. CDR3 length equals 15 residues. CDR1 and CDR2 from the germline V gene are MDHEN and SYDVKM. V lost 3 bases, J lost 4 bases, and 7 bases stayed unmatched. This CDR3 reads CASSFNSGSKYEQYF. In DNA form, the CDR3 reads TGTGCCAGCAGTTTTAATAGCGGGAGTAAATACGAGCAGTACTTC.

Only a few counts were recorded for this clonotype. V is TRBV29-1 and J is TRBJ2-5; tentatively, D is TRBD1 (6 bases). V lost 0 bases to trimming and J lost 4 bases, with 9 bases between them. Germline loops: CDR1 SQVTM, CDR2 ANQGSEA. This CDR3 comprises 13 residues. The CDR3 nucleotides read TGCAGCGTTGAAGATCAGGGGAGAGAGACCCAGTACTTC. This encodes CSVEDQGRETQYF.